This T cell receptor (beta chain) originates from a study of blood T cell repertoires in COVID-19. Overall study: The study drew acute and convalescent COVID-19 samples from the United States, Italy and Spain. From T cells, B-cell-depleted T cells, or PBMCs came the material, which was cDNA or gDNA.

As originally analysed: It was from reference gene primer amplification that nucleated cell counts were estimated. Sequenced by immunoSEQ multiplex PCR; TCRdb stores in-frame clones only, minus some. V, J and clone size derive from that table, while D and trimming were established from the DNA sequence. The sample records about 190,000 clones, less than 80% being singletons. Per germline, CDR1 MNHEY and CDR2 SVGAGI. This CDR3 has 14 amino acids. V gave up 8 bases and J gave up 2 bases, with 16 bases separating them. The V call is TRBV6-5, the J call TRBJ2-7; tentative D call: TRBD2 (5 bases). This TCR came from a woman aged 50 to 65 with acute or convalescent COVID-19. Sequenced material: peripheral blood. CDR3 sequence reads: CASRGWSGPYEQYF. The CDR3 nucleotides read TGTGCCAGCCGGGGATGGTCCGGCCCCTACGAGCAGTACTTC.